This T cell receptor beta chain came from a study of blood T cell repertoires in COVID-19. Study-level information: T cells, B-cell-depleted T cells, or PBMCs provided the cDNA or gDNA that served as material.

Authors' methods: Cell counts per sample came from amplifying reference gene primers. Here immunoSEQ multiplex PCR was the method, and the copy in TCRdb shows in-frame clones only, minus some. V, J and clone size were drawn from that table, and D and trimming were deduced from the DNA. The sample holds about 110,000 clones, around 89% seen once. The receptor was isolated from a human donor in a cohort sampled during active COVID-19. The source material was peripheral blood.

In nucleotides, the CDR3 is TGTGCCAGCAGCCCCTTAACTAGCGCTACCCCCTACGAGCAGTACTTC. This gives the protein CASSPLTSATPYEQYF. The gene calls are TRBV7-3 and TRBJ2-7; 7 bases agree with TRBD2. Trimming at V came to 5 bases and at J to 2 bases, leaving 12 bases not matched to a gene. This CDR3 spans 16 amino acids. Germline assignment: CDR1 SGHTA and CDR2 FQGTGA.